Sequencing of this T cell receptor beta chain was carried out in a study of cytomegalovirus exposure and HLA in healthy donors. TCRdb's copy holds only in-frame clones and misses some; the assay was immunoSEQ multiplex PCR. The repertoire holds 150,000 to 180,000 clones, with 65% to 90% as singletons. Separation from the roughly 670-subject first cohort characterized the roughly 130-subject validation cohort, to which the donors belonged. Of note for this clone: The antigen remains undetermined.

Germline assignment: CDR1 SGHDT and CDR2 YYEEEE. This CDR3 region has 11 residues. V was clipped by 1 base and J by 6 bases, with 4 bases between them. Study outcomes and limitations: A few chains linked to CMV were shown in vitro to be specific for CMV antigens. Associated with cytomegalovirus, according to the listing, were around 170 TCR beta chains.

V usage is TRBV5-6 and J usage is TRBJ1-1; D gene unclear. Material for sequencing was PBMCs. This TCR was sampled from a man younger than 30 in good health and CMV-seropositive. The CDR3 region is CASSLLSEAFF. DNA of the CDR3: TGTGCCAGCAGCTTGTTATCTGAAGCTTTCTTT.